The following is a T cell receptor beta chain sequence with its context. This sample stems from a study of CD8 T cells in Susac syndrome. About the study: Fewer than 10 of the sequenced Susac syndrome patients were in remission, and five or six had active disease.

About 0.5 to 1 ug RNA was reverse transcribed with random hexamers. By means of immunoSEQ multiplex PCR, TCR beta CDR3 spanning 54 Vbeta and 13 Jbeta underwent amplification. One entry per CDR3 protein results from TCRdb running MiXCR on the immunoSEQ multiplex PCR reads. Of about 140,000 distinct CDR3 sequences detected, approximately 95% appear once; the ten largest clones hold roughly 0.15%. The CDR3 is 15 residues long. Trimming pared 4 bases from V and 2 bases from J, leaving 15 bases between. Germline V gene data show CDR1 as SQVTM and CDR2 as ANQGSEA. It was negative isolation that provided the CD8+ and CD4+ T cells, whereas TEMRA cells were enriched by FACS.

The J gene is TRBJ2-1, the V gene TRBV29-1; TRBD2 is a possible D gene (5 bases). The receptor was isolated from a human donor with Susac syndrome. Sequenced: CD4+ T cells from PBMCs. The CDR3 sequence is CSVASLGRTYNEQFF. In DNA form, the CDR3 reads TGCAGCGTTGCAAGCCTTGGGAGAACCTACAATGAGCAGTTCTTC.